This passage covers 30 T cell receptor beta chains from one sample sequenced in a study of human thymus T cells. Surgeons resected thymus tissue during corrective heart surgery. Assay used: immunoSEQ multiplex PCR; TCRdb lists only in-frame clones, some missing. The sample comprises some 78,000 clones, 96% of which are singletons, and approximately 0.03% rests with the top ten. Sequencing was performed on thymus tissue. These receptor sequences come from a boy under two years old with a congenital heart defect but otherwise immunologically healthy.

This rearrangement joins TRBV7-9 to TRBJ1-1; D unresolved. The germline V and J ends were trimmed by 1 base and 5 bases, with 11 bases remaining between them. In germline, CDR1 is SEHNR, CDR2 FQNEAQ (reference sequence). The CDR3 consists of 14 residues. Written as DNA, the CDR3 is TGTGCCAGCAGCTTAGATGGAGGGAAGACTGAAGCTTTCTTT. This sequence encodes CASSLDGGKTEAFF.

The V call is TRBV6-5, the J call TRBJ2-1; maybe TRBD2 (6 bases). CDR1 is MNHEY and CDR2 is SVGAGI in the germline V gene. This CDR3 contains 13 residues. V was trimmed by 7 bases and J by 0 bases, leaving 7 bases between them. In DNA form, the CDR3 reads TGTGCCAGCAAGGGAGGCTCCTACAATGAGCAGTTCTTC. Translated, it gives CASKGGSYNEQFF.

This chain joins TRBV27 and TRBJ1-2, with 7 bases matching TRBD1. The CDR3 contains 14 residues. Germline V gene data show CDR1 as MNHEY and CDR2 as SMNVEV (reference sequence). The trim removed 6 bases at V and 4 bases at J, leaving 8 bases unmatched. CDR3 bases: TGTGCCAGCAGGTCTACCGGGACAGCCTATGGCTACACCTTC. This sequence encodes CASRSTGTAYGYTF.

This clone was observed a handful of times. The rearrangement uses TRBV5-4 and TRBJ1-6, with D hard to call. V was clipped by 0 bases and J by 7 bases, with 5 bases between them. Germline CDR1 is SGHNT and CDR2 is YYREEE (reference sequence). This CDR3 comprises 13 residues. The CDR3 DNA is TGTGCCAGCAGCTTGGTGTGGAATTCACCCCTCCACTTT. It codes for CASSLVWNSPLHF.

The genes are TRBV5-1 and TRBJ2-5; D unresolved. V was shortened by 2 bases and J by 7 bases, with 9 bases between the two germline ends. Germline V CDR1 and CDR2: SGHRS, YFSETQ. CDR3 length equals 12 residues. The CDR3: CASSFDQRTQYF. For the CDR3, the DNA is TGCGCCAGCAGCTTCGACCAGCGGACCCAGTACTTC.

V usage is TRBV6-6 and J usage is TRBJ2-7, with D perhaps matching TRBD1 (5 bases). Germline assignment: CDR1 MNHNY and CDR2 SVGAGI (reference sequence). CDR3 length: 16 residues. With 3 bases removed from V and 1 base from J, the gap between germline ends came to 16 bases. CDR3 sequence: CASSYPLFKGSYEQYF. CDR3 nucleotide sequence: TGTGCCAGCAGTTATCCCCTATTCAAGGGGTCCTACGAGCAGTACTTC.

This chain uses TRBV6-5 with TRBJ1-2; no clear D. From germline, CDR1 is MNHEY and CDR2 SVGAGI. V was pared by 0 bases and J by 4 bases, with 12 bases between. This CDR3 has 15 amino acids. This CDR3 reads CASSYSKGEGYGYTF. The CDR3 DNA is TGTGCCAGCAGTTACTCGAAGGGAGAGGGCTATGGCTACACCTTC.

The chain links TRBV6-1 to TRBJ1-1; D is unclear. The CDR3 consists of 14 residues. CDR1 and CDR2 from the germline V gene are MNHNS and SASEGT. The V gene lost 4 bases and the J gene lost 3 bases, with 12 bases spanning the gap. The CDR3 is CASSGMWTDTEAFF. DNA of the CDR3: TGTGCCAGCAGTGGCATGTGGACTGACACTGAAGCTTTCTTT.

The V gene is TRBV28, the J gene TRBJ1-2, with D possibly being TRBD1 (5 bases). V was pared by 5 bases and J by 4 bases, with 17 bases between. The CDR3 spans 15 residues. Germline values: CDR1 MDHEN, CDR2 SYDVKM. The CDR3 region has the DNA TGTGCCAGCAGTGACCTGAGGGGTCGTGCCTATGGCTACACCTTC. Amino acid sequence: CASSDLRGRAYGYTF.

V and J are TRBV6-1 and TRBJ1-5; a weak D match, TRBD1 (5 bases). This CDR3 is 18 amino acids long. Trimming stripped 1 base from V and 0 bases from J, with 16 bases between. The germline V gene encodes CDR1 MNHNS and CDR2 SASEGT. CDR3 sequence (DNA): TGTGCCAGCAGTGAAGGAGGGGCGATACCACGTAGCAATCAGCCCCAGCATTTT. This translates into CASSEGGAIPRSNQPQHF.

The chain is built from TRBV28 and TRBJ2-3; perhaps TRBD2 as D (6 bases). Deletions cut 6 bases from V and 14 bases from J, with 21 bases between. Per germline, CDR1 MDHEN and CDR2 SYDVKM. This CDR3 is 13 amino acids long. In nucleotides, the CDR3 is TGTGCCAGCAGCCGTCGAGGGAGCGGGCTGCTGTATTTT. This encodes CASSRRGSGLLYF.

The V call is TRBV27, the J call TRBJ2-3; 15 nucleotides match TRBD2. There are 20 residues in the CDR3. The germline gives CDR1 MNHEY, CDR2 SMNVEV (reference sequence). J gave up 8 bases and V 5 bases, and 20 bases lay outside the gene matches. The CDR3 here is CASSVRTSGGANRGRVTQYF. CDR3 DNA sequence: TGTGCCAGCAGTGTTAGGACTAGCGGGGGGGCTAATAGGGGTCGGGTTACGCAGTATTTT.

The chain couples TRBV5-1 to TRBJ1-1; 9 nucleotides align to TRBD1. Germline assignment: CDR1 SGHRS and CDR2 YFSETQ. The CDR3 runs to 15 residues. The V and J ends lost 3 bases and 1 base, in that order; junction bases with no gene match: 4. Here the CDR3 DNA reads TGCGCCAGCAGCTCGGTGGGACAGGGGAACACTGAAGCTTTCTTT. The encoded protein is CASSSVGQGNTEAFF.

The chain is built from TRBV28 and TRBJ1-5; 10 nucleotides align to TRBD1. CDR3 length equals 18 residues. The V gene end was trimmed by 0 bases and the J gene end by 5 bases; junction bases not matched to a gene: 10. Per the germline V gene, CDR1 is MDHEN and CDR2 is SYDVKM. The CDR3 nucleotides read TGTGCCAGCAGTTTATGCTGGGGACAGGGGTACTGCTATCAGCCCCAGCATTTT. It encodes CASSLCWGQGYCYQPQHF.

This clone was detected only once. V gene TRBV7-8 combines with J gene TRBJ2-7; 12 bases map to TRBD2. With V trimmed by 1 base and J by 2 bases, 15 bases remained unmatched. Germline V gives CDR1 SGHVS, CDR2 FQNEAQ. This CDR3 has 20 residues. This CDR3 reads CASSLGARGSASGRAYEQYF. DNA of the CDR3: TGTGCCAGCAGCTTAGGGGCGCGGGGATCGGCTAGCGGGAGGGCCTACGAGCAGTACTTC.

This clone was detected only once. The V call is TRBV4-2, the J call TRBJ2-1; a weak D match, TRBD2 (6 bases). The CDR3 covers 16 residues. In germline, CDR1 is LGHNA, CDR2 YNFKEQ. Trimming cost V 0 bases and J 5 bases, with 14 bases left between them. CDR3 region: CASSQDTAGRNNEQFF. DNA for the CDR3: TGTGCCAGCAGCCAAGATACGGCGGGACGAAACAATGAGCAGTTCTTC.

The rearrangement joins TRBV4-3 to TRBJ2-3; maybe TRBD1 (6 bases). The CDR3 is made up of 12 amino acids. Germline CDR1 LGHNA, CDR2 YSLEER. Trimming cost V 4 bases and J 8 bases, with 10 bases left between them. CDR3 residues: CASSPRGGTQYF. The CDR3 DNA is TGCGCCAGCAGCCCCAGGGGCGGTACGCAGTATTTT.

The chain employs TRBV6-1 and TRBJ1-2, with D tentatively TRBD1 (5 bases). The CDR3 runs 15 residues. Germline CDR1 is MNHNS and CDR2 is SASEGT. V was trimmed by 4 bases and J by 8 bases, leaving 20 bases between them. The CDR3 reads CASSVRATPRGGYTF. The DNA for the CDR3 is TGTGCCAGCAGTGTCCGGGCCACACCGAGGGGCGGCTACACCTTC.

The chain is built from TRBV18 and TRBJ2-7; maybe TRBD2 (5 bases). The CDR3 runs to 16 residues. From germline, CDR1 is KGHSH and CDR2 LQKENI. Trimming pared 3 bases from V and 6 bases from J, leaving 21 bases between. The CDR3 loop is CASSPCRDGRKSEQYF. Written as DNA, the CDR3 is TGTGCCAGCTCACCTTGTCGGGATGGTCGAAAAAGCGAGCAGTACTTC.

V gene TRBV30 combines with J gene TRBJ1-6; 9 positions agree with TRBD1. Germline CDR1 GTSNPN, CDR2 SVGIG (reference sequence). Losses at the gene ends were 4 bases for V and 7 bases for J; bases not matched to a gene: 14. The CDR3 runs 17 residues. CDR3 protein: CAWNEILQGARNSPLHF. CDR3 DNA: TGTGCCTGGAACGAAATACTACAGGGGGCGCGGAATTCACCCCTCCACTTT.

The chain uses TRBV6-5 and TRBJ1-2, with 7 bases matching TRBD1. The length of the CDR3 is 14 residues. With V trimmed by 6 bases and J by 8 bases, 12 bases remained unmatched. The germline V gene encodes CDR1 MNHEY and CDR2 SVGAGI. The CDR3 loop reads CASSETTGVFGYTF. As DNA, the CDR3 is TGTGCCAGCAGCGAAACAACAGGGGTGTTCGGCTACACCTTC.

CDR3 amino acids: CASSLEPGVRETQYF. The CDR3, as DNA: TGTGCCAGCAGCTTAGAGCCCGGGGTCCGGGAGACCCAGTACTTC. V gene TRBV7-2 combines with J gene TRBJ2-5; D may be TRBD2 (5 bases). CDR3 size: 15 residues. V was shortened by 1 base and J by 5 bases, with 14 bases between the two germline ends. The germline gives CDR1 SGHTA, CDR2 FQGNSA.

This chain uses TRBV9 with TRBJ1-1; D may be TRBD1 (6 bases). V dropped 0 bases and J dropped 1 base, with 10 bases sitting between them. CDR1 is SGDLS, CDR2 YYNGEE, per germline. The CDR3 sequence is 15 residues long. Written as DNA, the CDR3 is TGTGCCAGCAGCGTAGAGGGGGGAACGAACACTGAAGCTTTCTTT. Its translation is CASSVEGGTNTEAFF. Filled out from reference TRBV9 and TRBJ1-1, the complete variable domain reads DSGVTQTPKHLITATGQRVTLRCSPRSGDLSVYWYQQSLDQGLQFLIQYYNGEERAKGNILERFSAQQFPDLHSELNLSSLELGDSALYFCASSVEGGTNTEAFFGQGTRLTVV.

This clone has only one observation. The chain carries TRBV6-6 and TRBJ1-5; no definite D call. Germline-derived CDR1 and CDR2 are MNHNY and SVGAGI (reference sequence). This CDR3 is 16 amino acids long. V gave up 2 bases and J gave up 2 bases, with 13 bases separating them. The CDR3 DNA sequence: TGTGCCAGCAGTTACGGAGGACGGAACCGCAATCAGCCCCAGCATTTT. Translated: CASSYGGRNRNQPQHF.

V usage is TRBV20-1 and J usage is TRBJ2-7; tentatively, D is TRBD2 (6 bases). The CDR3 sequence is 11 residues long. The germline gives CDR1 DFQATT, CDR2 SNEGSKA (reference sequence). Trimming took off 6 bases at V and 3 bases at J, with 9 bases between the two ends. The CDR3 bases are TGCAGTGCGAGCGGGTACTACGAGCAGTACTTC. This translates into CSASGYYEQYF.

The chain recombines TRBV7-2 with TRBJ2-1, with D maybe TRBD2 (5 bases). The CDR3 has 15 residues. Germline CDR1 and CDR2: SGHTA and FQGNSA. Trimming left V 6 bases short and J 1 base short, with 13 bases between. The CDR3 bases are TGTGCCAGCAGTCCGGCCGGGGAGTCCTACAATGAGCAGTTCTTC. Its protein product is CASSPAGESYNEQFF.

This clone turned up a few times. The gene calls are TRBV25-1 and TRBJ1-2; D gene uncertain. The CDR3 has 13 amino acids. With 3 bases removed from V and 3 bases from J, the gap between germline ends came to 8 bases. The germline CDR1 and CDR2 sequences are MGHDK and SYGVNS. The CDR3 region has the DNA TGTGCCAGCAGTGATAATGGCGACTATGGCTACACCTTC. Its protein product is CASSDNGDYGYTF.

The chain combines TRBV7-8 with TRBJ2-7; D might be TRBD1 or TRBD2, each matching 5 bases. V lost 5 bases to trimming and J lost 4 bases, with 18 bases between them. Germline values: CDR1 SGHVS, CDR2 FQNEAQ. This CDR3 is built from 15 residues. For the CDR3, the DNA is TGTGCCAGCAGCCCCGAGGGGACGGTTCCGTACGAGCAGTACTTC. This translates into CASSPEGTVPYEQYF.

This chain uses TRBV7-6 with TRBJ2-1; the match to TRBD2 covers 11 bases. This CDR3 is 16 amino acids long. V lost 0 bases and J lost 2; bases outside the gene matches: 0. Germline V lookup: CDR1 SGHVS, CDR2 FNYEAQ. Written as DNA, the CDR3 is TGTGCCAGCAGCTTAGCTAGCGGGAGGGCCTACAATGAGCAGTTCTTC. Its translation is CASSLASGRAYNEQFF.

The V call is TRBV5-6, the J call TRBJ1-5; TRBD1 is a possible D gene (6 bases). The CDR3 totals 17 residues. The germline V gene has CDR1 SGHDT and CDR2 YYEEEE. The V end lost 4 bases, the J end lost 3 bases, and 20 bases lay between the germline ends. CDR3 region: CASSIAKDSAINQPQHF. For the CDR3, the DNA is TGTGCCAGCAGCATCGCTAAGGACAGTGCAATCAATCAGCCCCAGCATTTT. The full variable domain, with the rest looked up from reference TRBV5-6 and TRBJ1-5, is DAGVTQSPTHLIKTRGQQVTLRCSPKSGHDTVSWYQQALGQGPQFIFQYYEEEERQRGNFPDRFSGHQFPNYSSELNVNALLLGDSALYLCASSIAKDSAINQPQHFGDGTRLSIL.